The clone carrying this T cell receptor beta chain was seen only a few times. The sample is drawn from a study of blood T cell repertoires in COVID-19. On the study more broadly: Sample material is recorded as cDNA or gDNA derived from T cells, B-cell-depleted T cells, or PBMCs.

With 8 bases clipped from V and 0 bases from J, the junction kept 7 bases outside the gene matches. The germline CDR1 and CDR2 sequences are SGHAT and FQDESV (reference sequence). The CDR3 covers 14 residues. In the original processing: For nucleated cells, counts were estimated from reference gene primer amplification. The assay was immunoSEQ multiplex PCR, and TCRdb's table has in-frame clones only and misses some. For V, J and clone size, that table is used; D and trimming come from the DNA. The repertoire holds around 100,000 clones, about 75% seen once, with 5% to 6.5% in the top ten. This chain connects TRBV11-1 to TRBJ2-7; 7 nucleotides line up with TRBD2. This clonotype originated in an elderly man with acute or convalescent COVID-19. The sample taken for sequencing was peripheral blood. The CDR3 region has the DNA TGTGCCAGCGGGCTAGCGGAATACTCCTACGAGCAGTACTTC. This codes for CASGLAEYSYEQYF. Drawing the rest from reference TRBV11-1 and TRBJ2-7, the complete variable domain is EAEVAQSPRYKITEKSQAVAFWCDPISGHATLYWYRQILGQGPELLVQFQDESVVDDSQLPKDRFSAERLKGVDSTLKIQPAELGDSAMYLCASGLAEYSYEQYFGPGTRLTVT.